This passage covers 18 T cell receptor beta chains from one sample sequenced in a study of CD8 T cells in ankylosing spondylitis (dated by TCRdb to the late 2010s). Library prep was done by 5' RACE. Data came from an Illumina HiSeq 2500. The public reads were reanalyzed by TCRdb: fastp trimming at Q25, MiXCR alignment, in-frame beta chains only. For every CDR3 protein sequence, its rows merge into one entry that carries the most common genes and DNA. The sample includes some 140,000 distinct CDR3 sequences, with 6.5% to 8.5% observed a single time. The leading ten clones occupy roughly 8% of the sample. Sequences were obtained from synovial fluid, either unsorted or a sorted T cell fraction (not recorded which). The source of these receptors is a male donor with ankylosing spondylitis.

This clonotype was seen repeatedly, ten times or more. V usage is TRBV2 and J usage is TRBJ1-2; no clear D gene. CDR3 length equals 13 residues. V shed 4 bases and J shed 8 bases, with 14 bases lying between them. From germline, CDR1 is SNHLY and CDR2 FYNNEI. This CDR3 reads CASSVGPYSGYTF. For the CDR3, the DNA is TGTGCCAGCAGTGTCGGGCCTTACAGCGGCTACACCTTC. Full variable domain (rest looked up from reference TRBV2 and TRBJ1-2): EPEVTQTPSHQVTQMGQEVILRCVPISNHLYFYWYRQILGQKVEFLVSFYNNEISEKSEIFDDQFSVERPDGSNFTLKIRSTKLEDSAMYFCASSVGPYSGYTFGSGTRLTVV.

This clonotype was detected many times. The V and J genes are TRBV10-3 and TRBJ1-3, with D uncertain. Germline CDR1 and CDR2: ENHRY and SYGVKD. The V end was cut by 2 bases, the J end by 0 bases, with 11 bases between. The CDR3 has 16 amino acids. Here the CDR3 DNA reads TGTGCCATCAGTGAGCCAGGATCGACCTCTGGAAACACCATATATTTT. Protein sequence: CAISEPGSTSGNTIYF.

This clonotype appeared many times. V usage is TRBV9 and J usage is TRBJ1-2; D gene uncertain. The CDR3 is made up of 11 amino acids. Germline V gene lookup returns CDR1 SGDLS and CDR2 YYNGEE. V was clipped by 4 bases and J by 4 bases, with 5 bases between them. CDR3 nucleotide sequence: TGTGCCAGCAGCAGAATCTATGGCTACACCTTC. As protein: CASSRIYGYTF.

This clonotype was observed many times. The CDR3 here is CASSLERVGTEAFF. The CDR3 DNA sequence: TGTGCCAGCAGCTTAGAACGGGTAGGAACTGAAGCTTTCTTT. This chain uses TRBV7-9 with TRBJ1-1; D call uncertain. The CDR3 has 14 amino acids. Germline V gives CDR1 SEHNR, CDR2 FQNEAQ (reference sequence). Trimming took 1 base from V and 5 from J, leaving 11 bases between them.

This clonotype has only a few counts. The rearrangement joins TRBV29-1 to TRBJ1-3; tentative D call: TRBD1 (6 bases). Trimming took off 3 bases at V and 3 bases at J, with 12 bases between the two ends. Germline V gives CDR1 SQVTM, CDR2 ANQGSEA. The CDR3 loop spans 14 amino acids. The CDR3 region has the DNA TGCAGCGTTGATCCAGGGGCGGGTGGAAACACCATATATTTT. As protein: CSVDPGAGGNTIYF.

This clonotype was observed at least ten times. The CDR3 is CSAREGTNEKLFF. The CDR3 DNA reads TGCAGTGCCCGGGAAGGGACTAATGAAAAACTGTTTTTT. The chain is built from TRBV20-1 and TRBJ1-4; D gene uncertain. CDR1 and CDR2 (germline): DFQATT, SNEGSKA (reference sequence). Trimming removed 6 bases at V and 2 bases at J, with 10 bases between. The CDR3 has 13 amino acids.

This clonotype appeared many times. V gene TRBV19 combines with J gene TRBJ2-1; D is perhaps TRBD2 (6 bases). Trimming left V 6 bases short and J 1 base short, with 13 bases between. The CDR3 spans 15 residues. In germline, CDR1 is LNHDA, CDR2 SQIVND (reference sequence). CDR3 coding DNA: TGTGCCAGTAGACGGGACTCCGCTTCCTACAATGAGCAGTTCTTC. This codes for CASRRDSASYNEQFF.

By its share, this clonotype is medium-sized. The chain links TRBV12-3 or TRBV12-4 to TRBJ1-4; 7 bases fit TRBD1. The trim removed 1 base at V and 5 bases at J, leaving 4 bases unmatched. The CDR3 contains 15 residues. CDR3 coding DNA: TGTGCCAGCAGTTTAGATGGGACAGCAAATGAAAAACTGTTTTTT. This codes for CASSLDGTANEKLFF.

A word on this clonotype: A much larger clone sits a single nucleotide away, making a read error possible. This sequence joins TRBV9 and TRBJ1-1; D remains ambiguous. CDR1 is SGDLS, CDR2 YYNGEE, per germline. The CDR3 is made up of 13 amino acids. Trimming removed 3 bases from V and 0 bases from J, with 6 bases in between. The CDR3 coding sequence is TGTGCCAGCAGCGCAGTCATGAACACTGAAGCTTTCTTT. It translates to CASSAVMNTEAFF.

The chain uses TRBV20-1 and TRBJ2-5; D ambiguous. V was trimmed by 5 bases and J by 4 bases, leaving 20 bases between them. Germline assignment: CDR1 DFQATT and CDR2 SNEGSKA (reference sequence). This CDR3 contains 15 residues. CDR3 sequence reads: CSAAVLAKLGETQYF. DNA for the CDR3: TGCAGTGCTGCCGTCCTCGCAAAATTGGGAGAGACCCAGTACTTC.

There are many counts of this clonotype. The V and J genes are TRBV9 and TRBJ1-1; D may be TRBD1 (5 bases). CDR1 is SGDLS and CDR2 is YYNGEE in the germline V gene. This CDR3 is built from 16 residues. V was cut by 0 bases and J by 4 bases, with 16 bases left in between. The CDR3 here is CASSVELGGSGTEAFF. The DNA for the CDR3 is TGTGCCAGCAGCGTAGAGTTGGGGGGTTCGGGCACTGAAGCTTTCTTT.

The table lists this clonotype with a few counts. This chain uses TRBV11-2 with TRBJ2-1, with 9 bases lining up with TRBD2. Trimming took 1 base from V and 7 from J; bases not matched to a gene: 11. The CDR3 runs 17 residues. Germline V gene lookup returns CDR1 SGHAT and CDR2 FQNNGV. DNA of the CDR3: TGTGCCAGCAGCTTAGGGGTGGTGGTAGCGGGAGTGAATGAGCAGTTCTTC. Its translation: CASSLGVVVAGVNEQFF.

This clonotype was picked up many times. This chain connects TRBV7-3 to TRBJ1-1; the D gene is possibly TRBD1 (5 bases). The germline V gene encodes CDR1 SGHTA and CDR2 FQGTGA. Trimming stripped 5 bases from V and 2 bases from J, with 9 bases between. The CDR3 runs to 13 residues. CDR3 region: CASSDQGNTEAFF. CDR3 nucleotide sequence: TGTGCCAGCAGCGACCAGGGAAACACTGAAGCTTTCTTT.

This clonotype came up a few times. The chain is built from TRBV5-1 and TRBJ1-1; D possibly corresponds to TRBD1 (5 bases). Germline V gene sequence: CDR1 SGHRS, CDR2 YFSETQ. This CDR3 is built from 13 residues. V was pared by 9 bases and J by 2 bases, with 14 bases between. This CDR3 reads CATKQDSNTEAFF. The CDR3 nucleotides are TGCGCCACCAAGCAAGACAGTAACACTGAAGCTTTCTTT.

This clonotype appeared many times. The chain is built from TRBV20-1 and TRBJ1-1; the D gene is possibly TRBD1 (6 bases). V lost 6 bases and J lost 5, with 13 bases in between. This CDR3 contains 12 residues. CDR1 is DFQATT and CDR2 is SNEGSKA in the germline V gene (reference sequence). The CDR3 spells CSAAQGYTEAFF. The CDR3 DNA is TGCAGTGCCGCACAGGGTTATACTGAAGCTTTCTTT.

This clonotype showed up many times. The CDR3 DNA is TGCAGCGTTGAACGGAACCTCCAAGAGACCCAGTACTTC. Protein product: CSVERNLQETQYF. This chain links TRBV29-1 with TRBJ2-5; D remains unclear. Trimming shortened V by 2 bases and J by 1 base, and 8 bases separated the two germline ends. CDR1 and CDR2 (germline): SQVTM, ANQGSEA. The CDR3 spans 13 residues.

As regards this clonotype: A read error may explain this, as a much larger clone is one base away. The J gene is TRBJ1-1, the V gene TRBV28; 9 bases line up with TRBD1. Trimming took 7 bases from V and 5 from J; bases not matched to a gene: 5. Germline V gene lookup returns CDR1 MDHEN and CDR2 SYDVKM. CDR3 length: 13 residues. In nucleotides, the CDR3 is TGTGCCAGCACTAAAGGACAGGGGACTGAAGCTTTCTTT. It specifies CASTKGQGTEAFF.

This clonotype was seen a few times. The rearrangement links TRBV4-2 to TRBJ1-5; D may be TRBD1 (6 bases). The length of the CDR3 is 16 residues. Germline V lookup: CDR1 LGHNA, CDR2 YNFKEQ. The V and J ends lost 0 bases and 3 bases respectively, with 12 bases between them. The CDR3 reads CASSQDNTGYNQPQHF. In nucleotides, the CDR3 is TGTGCCAGCAGCCAAGATAATACAGGGTACAATCAGCCCCAGCATTTT.